This TCR beta chain was identified in a study of metastatic and nonmetastatic thyroid tumors. Findings and caveats of the study: Malignant thyroid tumors reportedly exceeded benign nodules significantly in TCR beta diversity, with the difference appearing in blood and tumor.

No patient had received any treatment before thyroid surgery. This clone was seen ten or more times. The target antigen is unknown. The CDR3 spans 17 residues. Germline V gene lookup returns CDR1 SGHTA and CDR2 FQGNSA. The J segment lost 6 bases and the V segment lost 0 bases, leaving 2 bases of the junction unmatched. TCRdb re-called clones from the PCR reads using MiXCR. The sample has about 40,000 clones; about an eighth are singletons. The sequence was obtained from a female donor with papillary thyroid cancer or a benign thyroid nodule (not recorded which). Some clones in this sample may be carry-over from other donors' samples. This sequence joins TRBV7-2 and TRBJ2-2; 15 positions match TRBD2. Sequencing used blood. CDR3 sequence (DNA): TGTGCCAGCAGCTTAGCTCGGACTAGCGGGAGGGCCGGGGAGCTGTTTTTT. It is translated as CASSLARTSGRAGELFF. The variable domain in full, with the rest retrieved from reference TRBV7-2 and TRBJ2-2, is GAGVSQSPSNKVTEKGKDVELRCDPISGHTALYWYRQSLGQGLEFLIYFQGNSAPDKSGLPSDRFSAERTGGSVSTLTIQRTQQEDSAVYLCASSLARTSGRAGELFFGEGSRLTVL.